These 2 T cell receptor beta chains originate from one sample sequenced in a study of T cell responses to AZD1222 COVID-19 vaccine. Profiled with immunoSEQ multiplex PCR; TCRdb holds only in-frame clones, not every one. The data show fewer than 45,000 clones, about 83% seen once. The sequencing used peripheral blood, collected on day 0 of AZD1222 vaccination. These receptor sequences come from an adult in good health.

This clone appeared once. This chain connects TRBV2 to TRBJ1-6; D gene unclear. The V end lost 5 bases, the J end lost 5 bases, and 13 bases lay between the germline ends. Germline V CDR1 and CDR2: SNHLY, FYNNEI. This CDR3 is built from 15 residues. The CDR3 region is CASSNRPSDNSPLHF. DNA of the CDR3: TGTGCCAGCAGTAATCGACCCTCAGATAATTCACCCCTCCACTTT.

The rearrangement uses TRBV3-1 (or the pseudogene TRBV3-2) and TRBJ2-1; TRBD1 aligns across 12 bases. Germline V gene sequence: CDR1 LGHDT, CDR2 YNNKEL (reference sequence). The V gene end was trimmed by 0 bases and the J gene end by 6 bases; junction bases not matched to a gene: 3. CDR3 size: 16 residues. The CDR3 here is CASSQEGTGGINEQFF. The CDR3 DNA sequence: TGTGCCAGCAGCCAAGAGGGGACAGGGGGCATCAATGAGCAGTTCTTC.